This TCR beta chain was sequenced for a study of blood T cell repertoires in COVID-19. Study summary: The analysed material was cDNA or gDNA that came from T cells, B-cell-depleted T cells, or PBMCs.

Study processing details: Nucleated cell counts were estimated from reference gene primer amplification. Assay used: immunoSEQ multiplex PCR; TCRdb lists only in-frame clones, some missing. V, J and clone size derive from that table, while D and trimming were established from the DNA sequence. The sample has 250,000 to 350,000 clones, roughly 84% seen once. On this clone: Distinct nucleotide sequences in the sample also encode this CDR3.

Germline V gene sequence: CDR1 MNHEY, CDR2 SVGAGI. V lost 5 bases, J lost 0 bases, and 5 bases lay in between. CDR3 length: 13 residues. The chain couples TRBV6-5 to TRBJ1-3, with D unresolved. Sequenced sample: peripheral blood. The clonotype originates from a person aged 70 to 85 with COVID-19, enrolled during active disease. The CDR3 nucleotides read TGTGCCAGCAGTCGAGACTCTGGAAACACCATATATTTT. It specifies CASSRDSGNTIYF.